The sequence of this T cell receptor beta chain was determined in a study of T cells in localized non-small cell lung cancer. Repertoires were generated with immunoSEQ multiplex PCR, while TCRdb's copy carries only in-frame clones and drops some. Of some 3,200 clones in the sample, 35% to 40% were seen once. CDR1 is LNHDA and CDR2 is SQIVND in the germline V gene (reference sequence). The CDR3 length is 13 residues. Trimming removed 7 bases from V and 6 bases from J, with 13 bases in between. The sequencing used normal lung tissue next to the tumor, collected before any cancer treatment. The genes are TRBV19 and TRBJ2-1; the D gene is possibly TRBD2 (5 bases). The receptor's source is a woman aged 35 to 75 with stage I lung adenocarcinoma. The CDR3 DNA reads as TGTGCCAGTAACGTGGGAGTCGGCAATGAGCAGTTCTTC. This sequence encodes CASNVGVGNEQFF.